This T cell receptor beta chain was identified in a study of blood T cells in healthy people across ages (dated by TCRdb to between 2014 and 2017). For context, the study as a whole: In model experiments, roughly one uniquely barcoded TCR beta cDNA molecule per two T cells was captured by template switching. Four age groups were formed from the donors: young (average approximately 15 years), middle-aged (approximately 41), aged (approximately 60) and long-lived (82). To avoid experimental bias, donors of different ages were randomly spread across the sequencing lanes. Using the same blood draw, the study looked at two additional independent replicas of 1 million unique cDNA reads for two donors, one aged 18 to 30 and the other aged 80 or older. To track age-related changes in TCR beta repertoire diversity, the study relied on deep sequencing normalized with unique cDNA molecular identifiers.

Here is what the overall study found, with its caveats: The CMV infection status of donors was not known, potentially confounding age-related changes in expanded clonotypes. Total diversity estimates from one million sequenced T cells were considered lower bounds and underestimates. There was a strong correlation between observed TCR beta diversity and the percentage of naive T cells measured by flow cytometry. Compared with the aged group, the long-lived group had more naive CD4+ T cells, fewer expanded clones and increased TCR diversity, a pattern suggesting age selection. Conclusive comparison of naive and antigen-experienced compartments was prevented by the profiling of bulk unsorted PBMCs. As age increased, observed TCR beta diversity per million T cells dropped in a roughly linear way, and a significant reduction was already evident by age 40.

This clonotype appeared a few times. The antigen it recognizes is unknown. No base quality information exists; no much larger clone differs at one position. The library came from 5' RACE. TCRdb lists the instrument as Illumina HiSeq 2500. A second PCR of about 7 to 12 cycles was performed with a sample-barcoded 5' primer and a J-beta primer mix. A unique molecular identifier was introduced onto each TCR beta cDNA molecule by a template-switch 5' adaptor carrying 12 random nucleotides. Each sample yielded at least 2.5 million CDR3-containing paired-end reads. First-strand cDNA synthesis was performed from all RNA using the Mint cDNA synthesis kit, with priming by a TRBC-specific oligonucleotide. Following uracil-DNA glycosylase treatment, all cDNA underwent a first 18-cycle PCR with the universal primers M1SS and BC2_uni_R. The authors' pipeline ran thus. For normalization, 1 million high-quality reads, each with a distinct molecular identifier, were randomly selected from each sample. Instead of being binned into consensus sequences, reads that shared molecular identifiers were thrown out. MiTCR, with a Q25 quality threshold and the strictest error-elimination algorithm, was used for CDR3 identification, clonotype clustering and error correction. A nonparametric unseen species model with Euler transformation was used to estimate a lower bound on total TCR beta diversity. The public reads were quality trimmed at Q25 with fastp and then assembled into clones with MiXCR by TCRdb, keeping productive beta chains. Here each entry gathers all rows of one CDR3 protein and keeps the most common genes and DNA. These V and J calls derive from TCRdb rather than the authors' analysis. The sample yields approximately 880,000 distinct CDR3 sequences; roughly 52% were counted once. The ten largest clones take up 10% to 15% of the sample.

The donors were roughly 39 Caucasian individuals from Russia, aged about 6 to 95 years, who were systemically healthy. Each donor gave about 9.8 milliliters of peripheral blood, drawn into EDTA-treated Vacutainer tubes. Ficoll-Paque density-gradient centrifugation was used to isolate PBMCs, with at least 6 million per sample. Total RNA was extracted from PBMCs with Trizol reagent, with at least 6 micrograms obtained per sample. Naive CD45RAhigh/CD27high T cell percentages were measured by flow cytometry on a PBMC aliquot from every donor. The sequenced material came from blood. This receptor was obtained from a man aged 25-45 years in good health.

The nucleotides read TGTGCCAGCAGTTACGGGGAGTCCTACGAGCAGTACTTC. Its protein is CASSYGESYEQYF. This receptor chain uses TRBV6-5 and TRBJ2-7; 5 matching bases give a weak D call of TRBD2. V and J lose 2 bases and 1 base, and a span of 6 bases separates them. From the germline V gene, CDR1 is MNHEY and CDR2 is SVGAGI. The CDR3 contains 13 residues, cysteine and phenylalanine counted. The read is trimmed to its CDR3 DNA, 39 bases read in frame from base 1.